These 5 T cell receptor beta chains were sequenced from one sample in a study of identical twins. TCRdb re-analysed the 5' RACE reads in MiXCR, keeping a single row per CDR3 protein. This table has roughly 1,500,000 distinct CDR3 sequences, around 33% appearing once. Sequenced sample: cord blood. These receptors were collected from a newborn girl in good health.

This clonotype was counted many times. CDR3 sequence: CASSYLAGSSYEQYF. The DNA for the CDR3 is TGTGCCAGCAGTTATCTAGCGGGGAGCTCCTACGAGCAGTACTTC. The rearrangement joins TRBV28 to TRBJ2-7; TRBD2 matches 9 bases. V lost 4 bases to trimming and J lost 0 bases; unmatched junction nucleotides: 4. This CDR3 has 15 amino acids. Germline CDR1 reads MDHEN; CDR2 reads SYDVKM.

The J gene is TRBJ2-7, the V gene TRBV20-1; TRBD2 matches at 12 bases. V dropped 1 base and J dropped 12; count of bases not matched to a gene: 7. Germline V CDR1 and CDR2: DFQATT, SNEGSKA (reference sequence). This CDR3 has 13 amino acids. As DNA, the CDR3 is TGCAGTGCTAGAGCCCCGACTAGCGGGAGATGGTACTTC. Translating it yields CSARAPTSGRWYF.

This sequence joins TRBV11-2 and TRBJ2-7; tentatively, D is TRBD1 (7 bases). V was pared by 5 bases and J by 0 bases, with 20 bases between. Germline values: CDR1 SGHAT, CDR2 FQNNGV. The CDR3 extends over 17 amino acids. CDR3 residues: CASSPIGGGRASYEQYF. The CDR3 nucleotides read TGTGCCAGCAGCCCTATCGGAGGGGGCAGGGCCTCCTACGAGCAGTACTTC.

This chain uses TRBV11-2 with TRBJ2-3, with 8 bases aligning to TRBD2. The CDR3 consists of 17 residues. In germline, CDR1 is SGHAT, CDR2 FQNNGV. V shed 1 base, J shed 0 bases, and the junction held 6 bases outside the gene matches. The DNA of the CDR3 is TGTGCCAGCAGCTTAGGCCTAATAGCGGGGAGCACAGATACGCAGTATTTT. Translating gives CASSLGLIAGSTDTQYF. Drawing the rest from reference TRBV11-2 and TRBJ2-3, the complete variable domain is EAGVAQSPRYKIIEKRQSVAFWCNPISGHATLYWYQQILGQGPKLLIQFQNNGVVDDSQLPKDRFSAERLKGVDSTLKIQPAKLEDSAVYLCASSLGLIAGSTDTQYFGPGTRLTVL.

This clonotype appeared many times. The chain uses TRBV29-1 and TRBJ2-5; D uncertain. Germline CDR1 SQVTM, CDR2 ANQGSEA. V gave up 2 bases and J gave up 1 base, with 8 bases separating them. CDR3 length equals 13 residues. In DNA form, the CDR3 reads TGCAGCGTTGAACGGCATATCCAAGAGACCCAGTACTTC. Translating it yields CSVERHIQETQYF.